This T cell receptor beta chain was identified in a study of CD4+ T cells in melanoma. This CDR3 is 14 amino acids long. V dropped 8 bases and J dropped 2 bases, with 13 bases sitting between them. Germline V gene lookup returns CDR1 MNHNS and CDR2 SASEGT. Using immunoSEQ multiplex PCR, the repertoire was profiled, and TCRdb retains in-frame clones only, with some absent. The data show around 130,000 clones, about 90% seen once. This clone is a singleton in its sample. The chain recombines TRBV6-1 with TRBJ1-5; D is perhaps TRBD1 (5 bases). The TCR comes from a human donor with melanoma. CDR3 nucleotides: TGTGCCAGCGGCAGACAGATCGGCAATCAGCCCCAGCATTTT. This encodes CASGRQIGNQPQHF.